This TCR beta chain was profiled in a study of T cells in Graves' hyperthyroidism and ophthalmopathy. Per germline, CDR1 MNHEY and CDR2 SMNVEV (reference sequence). V dropped 0 bases and J dropped 2 bases, with 7 bases sitting between them. The CDR3 sequence is 14 residues long. Amplification yielded TCR beta CDR3 regions, with RNA transcripts as the source. Carried out on the TCR CDR3, a first-round RT-PCR used the HTBI primer set. Using its own MiXCR run on the multiplex PCR reads, TCRdb lists one record per CDR3 protein. The table lists about 270,000 distinct CDR3 sequences, 25% to 30% of them singletons. The table lists this clonotype with many counts.

The sequenced sample was blood. The chain carries TRBV27 and TRBJ2-5; D is unresolved. This TCR came from a man aged 40-50 years with Graves' hyperthyroidism that later progressed to Graves' ophthalmopathy. The CDR3: CASSLSYQQETQYF. Here the CDR3 DNA reads TGTGCCAGCAGTTTATCCTACCAACAAGAGACCCAGTACTTC.